Only a few counts were recorded for the clone carrying this T cell receptor beta chain. Its antigen is as yet unknown. The data originate from a study of beta chain features in type 1 diabetes. Overall study findings and caveats: The naive, central memory and Treg TCRB repertoires of patients appeared to be more similar to one another than those of healthy donors. There were fewer insertions and more deletions at the VDJ junctions of type 1 diabetes patients. All four CD4+ subsets of Type 1 diabetes patients contained TCRB CDR3s that were moderately but significantly shorter.

What was sequenced were expressed TCRB transcripts, since all of the isolated RNA had been reverse transcribed. An average near 3.57 million reads came from naive, central memory and regulatory T cell samples. Measured with immunoSEQ multiplex PCR; TCRdb has only the in-frame clones, and not every one. The repertoire holds some 640,000 clones, with over 11% as singletons. Trimming stripped 6 bases from V and 4 bases from J, with 10 bases between. CDR3 size: 12 residues. Germline V lookup: CDR1 MGHDK, CDR2 SYGVNS. Sorting based on CD45RO/CCR7/CD25/CD127/CD95/CD27 separated CD4+ naive, central memory, regulatory and stem cell-like memory cells.

The TCR sequence derives from a young man with type 1 diabetes. V usage is TRBV25-1 and J usage is TRBJ2-7; D is uncertain. The sequenced sample was naive CD4+ T cells from blood. As DNA, the CDR3 is TGTGCCAGCAGCCCCTCAGGTTACGAGCAGTACTTC. It translates to CASSPSGYEQYF.